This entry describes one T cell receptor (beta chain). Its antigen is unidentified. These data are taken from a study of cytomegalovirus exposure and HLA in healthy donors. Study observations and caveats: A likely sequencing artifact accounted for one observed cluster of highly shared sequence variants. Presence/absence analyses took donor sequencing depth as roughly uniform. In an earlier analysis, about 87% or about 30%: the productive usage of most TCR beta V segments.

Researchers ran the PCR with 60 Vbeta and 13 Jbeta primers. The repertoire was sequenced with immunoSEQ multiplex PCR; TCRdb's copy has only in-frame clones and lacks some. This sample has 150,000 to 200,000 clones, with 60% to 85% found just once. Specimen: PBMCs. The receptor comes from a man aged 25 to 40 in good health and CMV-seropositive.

For the CDR3, the DNA is TGCAGCGTTAACTCTGGGACTAGCGGGGCCTACGAGCAGTACTTC. This codes for CSVNSGTSGAYEQYF. V is TRBV29-1 and J is TRBJ2-7; TRBD2 agrees at 13 bases. Losses at the gene ends were 5 bases for V and 2 bases for J; bases not matched to a gene: 6. This CDR3 is built from 15 residues. CDR1 SQVTM and CDR2 ANQGSEA come from the germline V gene.